The entry below gives a single T cell receptor (beta chain) sequence along with its context. Its target is unknown. This sample stems from a study of shared clonotypes between healthy human individuals. Whole-study findings and limits: There were few donors, and this limited the genetic and exposure-history diversity represented. Generation of non-shared clonotypes was less probable than generation of clonotypes shared by all four donors.

The CDR3 consists of 16 residues. Per germline, CDR1 SNHLY and CDR2 FYNNEI. J was trimmed by 4 bases and V by 6 bases; bases with no gene match: 6. Method: immunoSEQ multiplex PCR; TCRdb's copy keeps in-frame clones and lacks some. The sample includes some 660,000 clones, approximately 73% seen only once; the top ten take roughly 1.9%. Sequencing was done on a sample of memory CD4+ T cells sorted from blood. As for subset: CD45RA-negative fraction. V usage is TRBV2 and J usage is TRBJ2-1, with TRBD2 matching 13 bases. The clonotype was recovered from a woman under 40 in good health. The DNA for the CDR3 is TGTGCCAGCAGCGCCGGGACTAGCGGGATGTACAATGAGCAGTTCTTC. This translates into CASSAGTSGMYNEQFF.